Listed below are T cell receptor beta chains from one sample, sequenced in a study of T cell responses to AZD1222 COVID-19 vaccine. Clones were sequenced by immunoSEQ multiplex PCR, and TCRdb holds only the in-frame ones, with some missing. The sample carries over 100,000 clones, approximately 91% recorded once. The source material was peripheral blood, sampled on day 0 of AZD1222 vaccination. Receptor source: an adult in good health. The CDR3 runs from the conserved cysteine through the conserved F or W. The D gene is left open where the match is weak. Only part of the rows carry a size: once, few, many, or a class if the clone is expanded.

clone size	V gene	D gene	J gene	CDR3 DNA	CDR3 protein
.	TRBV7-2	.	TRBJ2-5	TGTGCCAGTTCTCTGTGGGAGACCCAGTACTTC	CASSLWETQYF
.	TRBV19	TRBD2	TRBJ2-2	TGTGCCAGTAGTAGGATCGGCGGGAGCGGAGCCGGGGAGCTGTTTTTT	CASSRIGGSGAGELFF
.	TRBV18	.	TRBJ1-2	TGTGCCAGCTCACCGACAGGACTTACTAACTATGGCTACACCTTC	CASSPTGLTNYGYTF
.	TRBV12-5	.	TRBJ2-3	TGTGCTAGTGGTTTGCTCCGGGACCCCAATTTT	CASGLLRDPNF
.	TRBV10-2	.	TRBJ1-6	TGCGCCAGCAGCGGGGCTTATAATTCACCCCTCCACTTT	CASSGAYNSPLHF
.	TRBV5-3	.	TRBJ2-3	TGTGCCAGAAGCTTGGAGCGGACAGAGGACACAGATACGCAGTATTTT	CARSLERTEDTDTQYF
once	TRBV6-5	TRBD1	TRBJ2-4	TGTGCCAGCAGCCATGGGCAGGGGGAAGACATTCAGTACTTC	CASSHGQGEDIQYF
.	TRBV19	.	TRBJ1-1	TGTGCCAGTAGTCAAGTCAAGAGAAACACTGAAGCTTTCTTT	CASSQVKRNTEAFF
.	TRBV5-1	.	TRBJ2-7	TGCGCCAGCCGGGGACAACAAGATCTGCCCTACGAGCAGTACTTC	CASRGQQDLPYEQYF
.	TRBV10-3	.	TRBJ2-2	TGTGCCATCAGTGACGAGGGGGTACTGTTTTTT	CAISDEGVLFF
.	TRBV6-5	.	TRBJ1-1	TGTGCCAGCACTTCACGGATGGGGCTGGCTGAAGCTTTCTTT	CASTSRMGLAEAFF
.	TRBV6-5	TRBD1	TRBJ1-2	TGTGCCAGCAGTCGGACAGGGAACTATGGCTACACCTTC	CASSRTGNYGYTF
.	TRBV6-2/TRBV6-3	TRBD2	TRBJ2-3	TGTGCCAGCAGTAGACTAGCGGCAGATACGCAGTATTTT	CASSRLAADTQYF
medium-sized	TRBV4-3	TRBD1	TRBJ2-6	TGCGCCAGCAGCCCATCGACAGGGACCGGGGCCAACGTCCTGACTTTC	CASSPSTGTGANVLTF
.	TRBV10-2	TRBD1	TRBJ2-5	TGCGCCACCGCCTGGGGACAGAGAATCCAACAAGAGACCCAGTACTTC	CATAWGQRIQQETQYF
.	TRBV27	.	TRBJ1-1	TGTGCCAGCAGTTTATCGGGGGGACGCTGGAACACTGAAGCTTTCTTT	CASSLSGGRWNTEAFF
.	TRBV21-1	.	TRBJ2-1	TGTGCCAGCAGCAAAAATCCGGGACTACCTAACAATGAGCAGTTCTTC	CASSKNPGLPNNEQFF
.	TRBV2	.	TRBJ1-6	TGTGCCAGCAGTGAAATGGGACTTAGGCTCCACTTT	CASSEMGLRLHF
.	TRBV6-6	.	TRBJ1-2	TGTGCCAGCAGTTCAGCAGGGGCTAGGTATGGCTACACCTTC	CASSSAGARYGYTF
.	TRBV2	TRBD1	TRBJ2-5	TGTGCCAGCAGCCTAGGACAGGGAGGAGAGACCCAGTACTTC	CASSLGQGGETQYF
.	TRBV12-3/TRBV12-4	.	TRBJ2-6	TGTGCCAGCAGCTCTGGGGCCAACGTCCTGACTTTC	CASSSGANVLTF
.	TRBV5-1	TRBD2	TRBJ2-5	TGCGCCAGCAGCGAGGGCGGGGGCCAAGAGACCCAGTACTTC	CASSEGGGQETQYF
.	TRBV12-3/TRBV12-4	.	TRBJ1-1	TGTGCCAGCACCACCTGGTGGGACACTGAAGCTTTCTTT	CASTTWWDTEAFF
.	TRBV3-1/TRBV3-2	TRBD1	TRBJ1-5	TGTGCCAGCAGCCCCGGGACAGACAATCAGCCCCAGCATTTT	CASSPGTDNQPQHF
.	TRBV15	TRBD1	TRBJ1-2	TGTGCCACCAGCAGAGAGAGGGACAGGGGTCACTATGGCTACACCTTC	CATSRERDRGHYGYTF
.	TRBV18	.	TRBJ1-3	TGTGCCAGCTCAACGGGCGGGGACACCATATATTTT	CASSTGGDTIYF
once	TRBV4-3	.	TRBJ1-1	TGCGCCAGCAGCCAAGATCATTTTGGCACTGAAGCTTTCTTT	CASSQDHFGTEAFF
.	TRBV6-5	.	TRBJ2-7	TGTGCCAGCAGTTACTCAGGGTTGCAATCCTACGAGCAGTACTTC	CASSYSGLQSYEQYF